These 3 T cell receptor beta chains originate from one sample sequenced in a study of cytomegalovirus exposure and HLA in healthy donors. The PCR contained 60 Vbeta and 13 Jbeta primers. The method was immunoSEQ multiplex PCR; TCRdb's version includes in-frame clones alone and lacks a portion of them. Among under 55,000 clones listed, 70% to 80% were seen once. Material for sequencing was PBMCs. The receptors shown here come from a woman in her twenties or thirties in good health and CMV-seronegative.

This clone was counted only a few times. This chain links TRBV6-5 with TRBJ2-7, with TRBD1 matching 7 bases. V lost 5 bases to trimming and J lost 6 bases; unmatched junction nucleotides: 10. Germline V gene sequence: CDR1 MNHEY, CDR2 SVGAGI. The CDR3 is made up of 14 amino acids. The chain's CDR3 is CASSTDRAIGEQYF. The CDR3 DNA reads TGTGCCAGCAGTACCGACAGGGCAATCGGCGAGCAGTACTTC.

The V gene is TRBV9, the J gene TRBJ1-3; D remains unclear. Trimming pared 3 bases from V and 2 bases from J, leaving 12 bases between. CDR3 length: 15 residues. Germline V gene data show CDR1 as SGDLS and CDR2 as YYNGEE. CDR3 region: CASSASGIAGNTIYF. The CDR3 coding sequence is TGTGCCAGCAGCGCCTCGGGAATCGCTGGAAACACCATATATTTT.

The V and J genes are TRBV5-1 and TRBJ1-1, with unresolved D. Germline CDR1 reads SGHRS; CDR2 reads YFSETQ. The CDR3 covers 16 residues. Between the trimmed V and J ends, which lost 0 bases and 4 bases, there was a span of 16 bases. Here the CDR3 DNA reads TGCGCCAGCAGCTTGGCCCTCGGCGGAGGGAGCACTGAAGCTTTCTTT. It encodes CASSLALGGGSTEAFF.